A single sample is the source of the 29 T cell receptor beta chains below, sequenced in a study of blood T cell repertoires in COVID-19. This table comes from immunoSEQ multiplex PCR, and its TCRdb copy is limited to in-frame clones, with some not included. The table includes approximately 280,000 clones, around 91% detected once. The sequenced sample consisted of peripheral blood. These receptors were taken from a woman in her fifties or sixties with acute or convalescent COVID-19.

V is TRBV29-1 and J is TRBJ1-3, with D unresolved. V was cut by 0 bases and J by 4 bases, with 4 bases left in between. Germline V gives CDR1 SQVTM, CDR2 ANQGSEA. The CDR3 is 12 amino acids. CDR3 coding DNA: TGCAGCGTTGAAGATCAGGGAAACACCATATATTTT. Amino acids: CSVEDQGNTIYF.

The V and J genes are TRBV18 and TRBJ1-1; 8 bases fit TRBD1. V lost 1 base to trimming and J lost 5 bases; unmatched junction nucleotides: 9. This CDR3 spans 16 amino acids. From germline, CDR1 is KGHSH and CDR2 LQKENI. The CDR3 region is CASSPQGRGPGTEAFF. The CDR3 nucleotides read TGTGCCAGCTCACCACAGGGCAGGGGGCCGGGAACTGAAGCTTTCTTT.

This sequence joins TRBV6-5 and TRBJ1-4; no clear D. Germline values: CDR1 MNHEY, CDR2 SVGAGI. Trimming removed 6 bases from V and 0 bases from J, with 14 bases in between. The CDR3 sequence is 16 residues long. Here the CDR3 DNA reads TGTGCCAGCAGCTACCAGACACTTGCAACTAATGAAAAACTGTTTTTT. Translated: CASSYQTLATNEKLFF.

This clone is a singleton in its sample. The V gene is TRBV6-2 or TRBV6-3, the J gene TRBJ1-3, with TRBD1 identical over 8 bases. The V and J ends lost 2 bases and 0 bases, in that order; junction bases with no gene match: 6. The CDR3 runs 17 residues. Germline lookup yields CDR1 MNHEY and CDR2 SVGEGT. For the CDR3, the DNA is TGTGCCAGCAGTTACCCCGGGACAGGCCGCTCTGGAAACACCATATATTTT. It codes for CASSYPGTGRSGNTIYF.

This sequence joins TRBV5-5 and TRBJ1-1; 9 nucleotides align to TRBD1. Trimming at V came to 5 bases and at J to 1 base, leaving 3 bases not matched to a gene. This CDR3 comprises 14 residues. The germline V gene encodes CDR1 SGHKS and CDR2 YYEKEE (reference sequence). CDR3 sequence reads: CASSSGQGNTEAFF. The DNA of the CDR3 is TGTGCCAGCAGTTCGGGACAGGGGAACACTGAAGCTTTCTTT.

This clone was picked up a small number of times. The DNA of the CDR3 is TGTGCCAGCAGGCAGGGGCAGGATCAGCCCCAGCATTTT. It specifies CASRQGQDQPQHF. V and J are TRBV6-6 and TRBJ1-5; possibly TRBD1 for D (6 bases). The CDR3 loop spans 13 amino acids. V shed 6 bases and J shed 5 bases, with 11 bases lying between them. Germline V gene data show CDR1 as MNHNY and CDR2 as SVGAGI (reference sequence).

V and J are TRBV6-4 and TRBJ2-1; a possible D gene is TRBD2 (5 bases). The V and J ends lost 8 bases and 8 bases respectively, with 19 bases between them. Germline V gene data show CDR1 as MRHNA and CDR2 as SNTAGT. The CDR3 totals 14 residues. The CDR3 sequence is CASSEGLGSHEQFF. The DNA of the CDR3 is TGTGCCAGCTCCGAGGGATTAGGGAGCCATGAGCAGTTCTTC.

The chain carries TRBV6-6 and TRBJ1-5, with D tentatively TRBD1 (6 bases). V lost 7 bases to trimming and J lost 2 bases, with 12 bases between them. The germline gives CDR1 MNHNY, CDR2 SVGAGI (reference sequence). This CDR3 contains 14 residues. Here the CDR3 DNA reads TGTGCCAGCACGACAGGATTTGGCAATCAGCCCCAGCATTTT. It translates to CASTTGFGNQPQHF.

The V and J genes are TRBV19 and TRBJ2-7, with 7 bases that match TRBD2. The CDR3 sequence is 15 residues long. From germline, CDR1 is LNHDA and CDR2 SQIVND (reference sequence). Trimming at V came to 0 bases and at J to 2 bases, leaving 4 bases not matched to a gene. CDR3 nucleotide sequence: TGTGCCAGTAGTATAGAAGCTAGCGGCCCCTACGAGCAGTACTTC. This translates into CASSIEASGPYEQYF.

This sequence joins TRBV3-1 (or the pseudogene TRBV3-2) and TRBJ1-1; D remains ambiguous. Trimming stripped 1 base from V and 2 bases from J, with 11 bases between. Per germline, CDR1 LGHDT and CDR2 YNNKEL (reference sequence). This CDR3 contains 15 residues. Here the CDR3 DNA reads TGTGCCAGCAGCCAAGGGTGGCCCTTTAACACTGAAGCTTTCTTT. This codes for CASSQGWPFNTEAFF.

The chain is built from TRBV4-1 and TRBJ2-7; maybe TRBD1 (6 bases). V was clipped by 4 bases and J by 0 bases, with 13 bases between them. The germline CDR1 and CDR2 sequences are MGHRA and YSYEKL. The CDR3 length is 15 residues. The CDR3 DNA follows: TGCGCCAGCAGCCCAGCGACAGGACCCTCCTACGAGCAGTACTTC. This gives the protein CASSPATGPSYEQYF.

The CDR3 nucleotides are TGTGCCAGCACGACAGGTTGGGCGAGATCAGATACGCAGTATTTT. It yields the protein CASTTGWARSDTQYF. The chain has TRBV6-5 and TRBJ2-3, with D maybe TRBD1 (6 bases). Trimming took 7 bases from V and 4 from J, leaving 18 bases between them. CDR3 size: 15 residues. From germline, CDR1 is MNHEY and CDR2 SVGAGI.

The table lists this clone with a few counts. The V and J genes are TRBV9 and TRBJ2-1, with D perhaps TRBD2 (5 bases). Germline CDR1 SGDLS, CDR2 YYNGEE. This CDR3 is 19 amino acids long. V gave up 5 bases and J gave up 3 bases, with 27 bases separating them. Here the CDR3 DNA reads TGTGCCAGCAGTCTACCCAGTCGACCCCTCCAGCGGTTCTACAATGAGCAGTTCTTC. The encoded protein is CASSLPSRPLQRFYNEQFF.

The gene calls are TRBV18 and TRBJ1-2; D not certain. Trimming removed 4 bases from V and 3 bases from J, with 9 bases in between. This CDR3 region has 13 residues. Germline values: CDR1 KGHSH, CDR2 LQKENI. The CDR3 protein is CASSRSQDYGYTF. For the CDR3, the DNA is TGTGCCAGCTCACGATCGCAGGACTATGGCTACACCTTC. Together with reference TRBV18 and TRBJ1-2, the CDR3 gives the full variable domain: NAGVMQNPRHLVRRRGQEARLRCSPMKGHSHVYWYRQLPEEGLKFMVYLQKENIIDESGMPKERFSAEFPKEGPSILRIQQVVRGDSAAYFCASSRSQDYGYTFGSGTRLTVV.

The CDR3 sequence is CASSVTSGSSGNTIYF. CDR3 in DNA: TGTGCCAGCAGCGTAACAAGCGGGAGCTCTGGAAACACCATATATTTT. The chain uses TRBV9 and TRBJ1-3; no clear D. The ends were cut back, 1 base at V and 0 bases at J, with 11 bases in the middle. This CDR3 contains 16 residues. Germline loops: CDR1 SGDLS, CDR2 YYNGEE. Combining the CDR3 with reference TRBV9 and TRBJ1-3 gives the whole variable domain DSGVTQTPKHLITATGQRVTLRCSPRSGDLSVYWYQQSLDQGLQFLIQYYNGEERAKGNILERFSAQQFPDLHSELNLSSLELGDSALYFCASSVTSGSSGNTIYFGEGSWLTVV.

J is TRBJ2-2 and V is TRBV9; a possible D gene is TRBD1 (5 bases). V gave up 3 bases and J gave up 3 bases, with 15 bases separating them. CDR1 and CDR2 from the germline V gene are SGDLS and YYNGEE. This CDR3 comprises 16 residues. The CDR3 region has the DNA TGTGCCAGCAGCGCCCGGACATCTGTATACACCGGGGAGCTGTTTTTT. It codes for CASSARTSVYTGELFF. The full variable domain, rest sourced from reference TRBV9 and TRBJ2-2, is DSGVTQTPKHLITATGQRVTLRCSPRSGDLSVYWYQQSLDQGLQFLIQYYNGEERAKGNILERFSAQQFPDLHSELNLSSLELGDSALYFCASSARTSVYTGELFFGEGSRLTVL.

This chain joins TRBV27 and TRBJ1-1; D is perhaps TRBD1 (6 bases). There are 14 residues in the CDR3. Germline values: CDR1 MNHEY, CDR2 SMNVEV (reference sequence). Trimming pared 7 bases from V and 2 bases from J, leaving 14 bases between. Written as DNA, the CDR3 is TGTGCCAGCACCTGGGGCAGGGGTAACACTGAAGCTTTCTTT. Translating it yields CASTWGRGNTEAFF.

CDR3 sequence: CASSMTGVGTEAFF. The CDR3, as DNA: TGCGCCAGCAGCATGACAGGGGTTGGCACTGAAGCTTTCTTT. The rearrangement joins TRBV5-1 to TRBJ1-1; 8 bases map to TRBD1. Germline V gives CDR1 SGHRS, CDR2 YFSETQ. The V gene end was trimmed by 4 bases and the J gene end by 4 bases; junction bases not matched to a gene: 6. CDR3 size: 14 residues.

The CDR3 reads CASSFAGSYQETQYF. The CDR3 DNA reads as TGCGCCAGCAGCTTTGCCGGGTCCTACCAAGAGACCCAGTACTTC. The rearrangement uses TRBV5-1 and TRBJ2-5, with D unresolved. The CDR3 covers 15 residues. Germline V gives CDR1 SGHRS, CDR2 YFSETQ. The ends were cut back, 2 bases at V and 0 bases at J, with 11 bases in the middle.

CDR3: CATSGEGNSNQPQHF. CDR3 DNA: TGTGCCACCAGTGGGGAGGGAAATAGCAATCAGCCCCAGCATTTT. This rearrangement joins TRBV24-1 to TRBJ1-5; D uncertain. The CDR3 is 15 residues long. Germline V gene sequence: CDR1 KGHDR, CDR2 SFDVKD. The ends were cut back, 5 bases at V and 0 bases at J, with 10 bases in the middle.

The rearrangement links TRBV7-9 to TRBJ1-5, with D possibly matching TRBD1 (5 bases). The CDR3 spans 14 residues. Germline CDR1 SEHNR, CDR2 FQNEAQ (reference sequence). V shed 7 bases and J shed 2 bases, with 12 bases lying between them. CDR3 region: CASTQSGGNQPQHF. The CDR3 DNA reads as TGTGCCAGCACCCAATCGGGGGGCAATCAGCCCCAGCATTTT.

The chain joins TRBV7-8 to TRBJ1-2; maybe TRBD1 (5 bases). Germline V lookup: CDR1 SGHVS, CDR2 FQNEAQ. This CDR3 has 13 residues. Trimming removed 1 base at V and 8 bases at J, with 11 bases between. This CDR3 reads CASSLGGEDGYTF. CDR3 sequence (DNA): TGTGCCAGCAGCTTAGGAGGGGAGGACGGCTACACCTTC.

The chain uses TRBV5-1 and TRBJ1-4, with 8 bases matching TRBD1. From germline, CDR1 is SGHRS and CDR2 YFSETQ. V lost 3 bases, J lost 10 bases, and 8 bases stayed unmatched. The CDR3 length is 14 residues. The CDR3 protein is CASSSQGARGKLFF. The CDR3 bases are TGCGCCAGCAGCTCGCAGGGGGCGCGCGGAAAACTGTTTTTT.

V gene TRBV6-5 combines with J gene TRBJ2-1, with 12 positions matching TRBD2. The CDR3 is 14 residues long. J was trimmed by 10 bases and V by 5 bases; bases with no gene match: 6. The germline CDR1 and CDR2 sequences are MNHEY and SVGAGI. This CDR3 is CASSRGLAGYEQFF. In DNA, the CDR3 is TGTGCCAGCAGTAGGGGACTAGCGGGTTACGAGCAGTTCTTC.

This chain joins TRBV15 and TRBJ2-7; 9 bases map to TRBD1. J gave up 2 bases and V 5 bases, and 4 bases lay outside the gene matches. The V gene's germline CDR1 is LNHNV and CDR2 YYDKDF (reference sequence). This CDR3 spans 14 amino acids. CDR3 protein: CATSPDRGPYEQYF. The CDR3 coding sequence is TGTGCCACCAGCCCGGACAGGGGTCCCTACGAGCAGTACTTC. The full variable domain, its missing parts supplied by reference TRBV15 and TRBJ2-7, is DAMVIQNPRYQVTQFGKPVTLSCSQTLNHNVMYWYQQKSSQAPKLLFHYYDKDFNNEADTPDNFQSRRPNTSFCFLDIRSPGLGDTAMYLCATSPDRGPYEQYFGPGTRLTVT.

In its sample, this clone was seen once. The chain links TRBV9 to TRBJ2-3; D remains ambiguous. Trimming removed 5 bases at V and 2 bases at J, with 18 bases between. The CDR3 spans 16 residues. In germline, CDR1 is SGDLS, CDR2 YYNGEE. CDR3 region: CASSSKRPNPTDTQYF. Here the CDR3 DNA reads TGTGCCAGCAGTTCGAAGCGCCCCAACCCCACAGATACGCAGTATTTT.

The chain is built from TRBV21-1 and TRBJ2-2; the table's TRBD1 call for D was not verified on the DNA. TRBV21-1 counts as a pseudogene. The CDR3 length is 16 residues. The CDR3, as DNA: TGTGCCAGCAGCAACCCCGGACAAGCGAACACCGGGGAGCTGTTTTTT. Translated, it gives CASSNPGQANTGELFF.

J is TRBJ1-2 and V is TRBV12-3 or TRBV12-4; the match to TRBD1 covers 9 bases. V was pared by 4 bases and J by 7 bases, with 4 bases of the junction left unmatched. The CDR3 sequence is 13 residues long. Here the CDR3 reads CASSYRGLGGYTF. Here the CDR3 DNA reads TGTGCCAGCAGTTACAGGGGGCTTGGTGGCTACACCTTC.

V usage is TRBV9 and J usage is TRBJ1-2; D is possibly TRBD1 (6 bases). In germline, CDR1 is SGDLS, CDR2 YYNGEE. V was cut by 0 bases and J by 6 bases, with 9 bases left in between. The CDR3 extends over 13 amino acids. CDR3 sequence (DNA): TGTGCCAGCAGCGTAGATTCAGGGGATGGCTACACCTTC. Encoded protein: CASSVDSGDGYTF.